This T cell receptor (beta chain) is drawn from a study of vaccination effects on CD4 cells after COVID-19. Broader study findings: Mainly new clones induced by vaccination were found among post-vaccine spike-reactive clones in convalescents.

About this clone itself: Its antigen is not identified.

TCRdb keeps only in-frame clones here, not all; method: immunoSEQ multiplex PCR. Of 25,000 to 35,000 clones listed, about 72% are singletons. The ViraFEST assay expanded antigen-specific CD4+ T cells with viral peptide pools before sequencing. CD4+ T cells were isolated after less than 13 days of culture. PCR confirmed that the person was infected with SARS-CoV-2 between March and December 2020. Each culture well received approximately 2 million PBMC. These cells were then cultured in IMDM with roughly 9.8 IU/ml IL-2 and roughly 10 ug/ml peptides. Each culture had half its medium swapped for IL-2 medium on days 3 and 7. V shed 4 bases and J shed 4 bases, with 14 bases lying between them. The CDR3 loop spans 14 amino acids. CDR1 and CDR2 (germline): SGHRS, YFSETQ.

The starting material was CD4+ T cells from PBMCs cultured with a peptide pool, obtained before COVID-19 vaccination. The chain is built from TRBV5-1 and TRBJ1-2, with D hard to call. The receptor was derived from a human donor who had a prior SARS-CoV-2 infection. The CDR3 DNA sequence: TGCGCCAGCAGCCTGGCCCCAGCGCGCTATGGCTACACCTTC. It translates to CASSLAPARYGYTF.